Presented here are 8 T cell receptor beta chains from one specimen sequenced in a study of beta chain features in type 1 diabetes. Isolated RNA was reverse transcribed in full, so expressed TCRB transcripts were sequenced. Using immunoSEQ multiplex PCR, the repertoire was profiled, and TCRdb retains in-frame clones only, with some absent. Of 300,000 to 350,000 clones listed, less than 15% are singletons. Sequenced sample: central memory CD4+ T cells from blood. These receptors originate from a man aged 25 to 40 in good health.

This clone was observed a handful of times. This chain connects TRBV7-9 to TRBJ2-1; 10 bases align to TRBD2. CDR1 and CDR2 (germline): SEHNR, FQNEAQ (reference sequence). The CDR3 runs 15 residues. V lost 4 bases and J lost 0; bases outside the gene matches: 0. The CDR3 sequence: CASSWTSGSYNEQFF. CDR3 in DNA: TGTGCCAGCAGCTGGACTAGCGGCTCCTACAATGAGCAGTTCTTC.

This clone was picked up a small number of times. The CDR3 DNA reads TGTGCCAGCTCCCCGGGGCAGGGGATGAGGGAGCAGTACTTC. This gives the protein CASSPGQGMREQYF. The chain couples TRBV18 to TRBJ2-7; D is perhaps TRBD1 (6 bases). The CDR3 consists of 14 residues. The V gene's germline CDR1 is KGHSH and CDR2 LQKENI. With 6 bases removed from V and 7 bases from J, the gap between germline ends came to 19 bases.

This clone was seen at least ten times. The genes are TRBV5-4 and TRBJ2-3; tentatively, D is TRBD2 (5 bases). The V gene's germline CDR1 is SGHNT and CDR2 YYREEE (reference sequence). The V end lost 3 bases, the J end lost 2 bases, and 19 bases lay between the germline ends. The CDR3 totals 17 residues. CDR3 DNA sequence: TGTGCCAGCAGCTCCACACCATACGGGGATAACACAGATACGCAGTATTTT. This codes for CASSSTPYGDNTDTQYF.

The chain recombines TRBV21-1 with TRBJ1-5. TRBV21-1 is listed as a pseudogene. The CDR3 is 16 residues long. The chain's CDR3 is CASSKVGVSGNQPQHF. Written as DNA, the CDR3 is TGTGCCAGCAGCAAAGTGGGGGTGAGCGGCAATCAGCCCCAGCATTTT.

This clone was recorded a few times. This chain uses TRBV7-2 with TRBJ1-2, with TRBD1 matching over 9 bases. The CDR3 runs 18 residues. V shed 4 bases and J 4 bases; nucleotides not matched to a gene: 16. Germline CDR1 reads SGHTA; CDR2 reads FQGNSA. In DNA, the CDR3 is TGTGCCAGCAGCTCCCAATTACTCCGGGACAGGGATCTCTATGGCTACACCTTC. Translation gives CASSSQLLRDRDLYGYTF.

In nucleotides, the CDR3 is TGTGCCAGCAGCCCTAGGACCGGGGAAGGTTCACCCCTCCACTTT. Encoded protein: CASSPRTGEGSPLHF. V is TRBV5-4 and J is TRBJ1-6; D uncertain. V lost 4 bases, J lost 9 bases, and 17 bases lay in between. CDR1 and CDR2 from the germline V gene are SGHNT and YYREEE (reference sequence). The CDR3 loop spans 15 amino acids.

The chain links TRBV18 to TRBJ1-1; D is unclear. This CDR3 has 14 residues. Germline assignment: CDR1 KGHSH and CDR2 LQKENI. The V end lost 2 bases, the J end lost 10 bases, and 17 bases lay between the germline ends. In DNA form, the CDR3 reads TGTGCCAGCTCACCAAACCAATCGGGGAGGGCAGCTTTCTTT. Its protein is CASSPNQSGRAAFF.

This clone has more than one count but fewer than ten. The rearrangement uses TRBV4-3 and TRBJ1-1; D uncertain. The ends were cut back, 1 base at V and 0 bases at J, with 12 bases in the middle. This CDR3 spans 16 amino acids. Germline V gene data show CDR1 as LGHNA and CDR2 as YSLEER. CDR3 protein: CASSQAAKTMNTEAFF. The DNA for the CDR3 is TGCGCCAGCAGCCAAGCGGCGAAAACCATGAACACTGAAGCTTTCTTT.